Sequencing of this TCR beta chain was carried out in a study of CD8 T cells in Susac syndrome. General study findings and limits: In Susac patients, clonal expansion was not detected in CD4+ cells.

Of note for this clonotype: Its antigen is unknown.

Random hexamers were used to reverse transcribe about 0.45 to 1 ug of RNA. MiXCR, run by TCRdb on the immunoSEQ multiplex PCR reads, gives a single entry per CDR3 protein. The sample carries 160,000 or so distinct CDR3 sequences, roughly 94% recorded once. V was cut by 2 bases and J by 4 bases, with 8 bases left in between. The CDR3 length is 13 residues. V and J are TRBV12-3 or TRBV12-4 and TRBJ1-1; D is unresolved. Sequenced: CD4+ T cells from PBMCs. The receptor comes from a human donor with Susac syndrome. As DNA, the CDR3 is TGTGCCAGCAGTTTAAAGGCGGGCACTGAAGCTTTCTTT. Its protein is CASSLKAGTEAFF.